This T cell receptor beta chain was found in a study of T cells after yellow fever vaccination. From germline, CDR1 is MGHDK and CDR2 SYGVNS. V gave up 2 bases and J gave up 5 bases; unmatched junction bases: 2. The CDR3 is made up of 14 amino acids. General observations from the study: Bulk-population clonotypes that are abundant could appear as contaminants in FACS-sorted repertoires.

MiXCR was run by TCRdb on the 5' RACE reads, yielding one entry per CDR3 protein. The sample lists some 350,000 distinct CDR3 sequences, approximately 3.9% seen once, with approximately 24% in the top ten. In this sample, this clonotype turned up a few times. Antigen specificity is unknown. This TCR derives from a man between 18 and 29 years old who received the YFV17D yellow fever vaccine. Sequenced here: PBMCs, sampled 5 days after the yellow fever booster vaccination. This chain connects TRBV25-1 to TRBJ1-1, with 10 bases that match TRBD1. CDR3 protein: CASSEAGQGTEAFF. Here the CDR3 DNA reads TGTGCCAGCAGTGAAGCGGGACAGGGGACTGAAGCTTTCTTT.